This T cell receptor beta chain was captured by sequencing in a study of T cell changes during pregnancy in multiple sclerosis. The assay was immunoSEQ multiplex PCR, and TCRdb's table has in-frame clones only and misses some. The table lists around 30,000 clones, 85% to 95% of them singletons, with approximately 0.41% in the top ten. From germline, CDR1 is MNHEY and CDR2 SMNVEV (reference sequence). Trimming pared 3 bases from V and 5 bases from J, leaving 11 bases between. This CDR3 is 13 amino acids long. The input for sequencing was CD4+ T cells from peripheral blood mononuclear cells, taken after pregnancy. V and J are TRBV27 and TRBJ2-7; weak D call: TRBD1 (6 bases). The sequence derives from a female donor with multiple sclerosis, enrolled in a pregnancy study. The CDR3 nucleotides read TGTGCCAGCAGTTTCACCTGGACAGACGAGCAGTACTTC. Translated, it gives CASSFTWTDEQYF.